Listed here are 29 T cell receptor beta chains from one sample, sequenced in a study of T-cell reconstitution after alpha-beta-depleted transplantation in children. As it was prepared, the TCRbeta library received unique molecular identifiers. TCRdb analysed the PCR reads with MiXCR anew, one entry per CDR3 protein. The table shows about 300,000 distinct CDR3 sequences, with roughly 9.1% occurring only once. The starting material was PBMCs, obtained before TCRalphabeta/CD19-depleted stem cell transplant. The receptors stem from a boy in the first two years of life with acute myeloid leukemia, due to receive a stem cell transplant.

This clonotype showed up many times. CDR3 loop: CASSDTAGETQYF. The CDR3 nucleotides are TGTGCCAGCAGTGACACCGCAGGCGAGACCCAGTACTTC. The rearrangement joins TRBV6-4 to TRBJ2-5; D unresolved. The CDR3 is 13 amino acids. Germline V gene sequence: CDR1 MRHNA, CDR2 SNTAGT. V lost 2 bases and J lost 5, with 9 bases in between.

Many counts were recorded for this clonotype. The chain is built from TRBV28 and TRBJ2-7; D remains ambiguous. The CDR3 has 15 residues. Looked up from germline, CDR1 is MDHEN and CDR2 is SYDVKM. The V end was cut by 4 bases, the J end by 4 bases, with 17 bases between. The CDR3 nucleotides are TGTGCCAGCAGTTCCCCCCTGGGCAGGAATTACGAGCAGTACTTC. Amino acids: CASSSPLGRNYEQYF.

Concerning this clonotype itself: A much larger clone sits a single nucleotide away, making a read error possible. V gene TRBV7-8 combines with J gene TRBJ2-5; 7 nucleotides align to TRBD1. The CDR3 is 14 amino acids. From germline, CDR1 is SGHVS and CDR2 FQNEAQ. The CDR3 region has the DNA TGTGCCAGCAGCTTGGGACAGTTCCAAGAGACCCAGCACTTC. It translates to CASSLGQFQETQHF. The full variable domain, in which reference TRBV7-8 and TRBJ2-5 provide the parts outside the CDR3, is GAGVSQSPRYKVAKRGQDVALRCDPISGHVSLFWYQQALGQGPEFLTYFQNEAQLDKSGLPSDRFFAERPEGSVSTLKIQRTQQEDSAVYLCASSLGQFQETQHFGPGTRLLVL.

V usage is TRBV7-9 and J usage is TRBJ2-2, with D perhaps matching TRBD2 (6 bases). Between the trimmed V and J ends, which lost 0 bases and 0 bases, there was a span of 11 bases. Germline V gene sequence: CDR1 SEHNR, CDR2 FQNEAQ (reference sequence). This CDR3 contains 17 residues. The CDR3 here is CASSLAGPGANTGELFF. As DNA, the CDR3 is TGTGCCAGCAGCTTAGCGGGTCCGGGAGCGAACACCGGGGAGCTGTTTTTT.

Many counts were recorded for this clonotype. V gene TRBV12-3 or TRBV12-4 combines with J gene TRBJ1-5, with D unclear. Trimming took off 0 bases at V and 6 bases at J, with 6 bases between the two ends. The CDR3 runs 13 residues. CDR3 region: CASSLAEGQPQHF. In DNA form, the CDR3 reads TGTGCCAGCAGTTTAGCTGAGGGTCAGCCCCAGCATTTT.

This clonotype was observed at least ten times. V gene TRBV29-1 combines with J gene TRBJ1-5; D not certain. The CDR3 totals 13 residues. Deletions cut 4 bases from V and 4 bases from J, with 11 bases between. Germline V gives CDR1 SQVTM, CDR2 ANQGSEA. The CDR3 loop reads CSVAGQINQPQHF. For the CDR3, the DNA is TGCAGCGTTGCGGGTCAGATTAATCAGCCCCAGCATTTT.

This clonotype was recorded at least ten times. The chain has TRBV20-1 and TRBJ2-6; the D is unclear. Trimming left V 6 bases short and J 6 bases short, with 9 bases between. The CDR3 length is 12 residues. Per germline, CDR1 DFQATT and CDR2 SNEGSKA (reference sequence). In nucleotides, the CDR3 is TGCAGTGCGCCGCTAGTGGCCAACGTCCTGACTTTC. This sequence encodes CSAPLVANVLTF.

This clonotype occurred many times. J is TRBJ2-1 and V is TRBV20-1; TRBD2 matches 12 bases. CDR1 and CDR2 (germline): DFQATT, SNEGSKA (reference sequence). Trimming at V came to 6 bases and at J to 7 bases, leaving 10 bases not matched to a gene. The CDR3 runs to 15 residues. The CDR3 DNA follows: TGCAGTGCGCTAGCGGGGGGGCCTTTAGGAAATGAGCAGTTCTTC. Amino acids: CSALAGGPLGNEQFF.

This clonotype was seen repeatedly, ten times or more. The chain uses TRBV9 and TRBJ2-2; no definite D call. There are 15 residues in the CDR3. V lost 4 bases and J 0 bases, leaving 10 bases between the germline ends. Germline values: CDR1 SGDLS, CDR2 YYNGEE. The CDR3 sequence is CASSPEKANTGELFF. The CDR3 DNA sequence: TGTGCCAGCAGCCCGGAAAAGGCGAACACCGGGGAGCTGTTTTTT.

This clonotype came up many times. The rearrangement joins TRBV5-1 to TRBJ2-2; perhaps TRBD2 as D (6 bases). CDR1 and CDR2 from the germline V gene are SGHRS and YFSETQ. The CDR3 sequence is 13 residues long. Trimming removed 2 bases at V and 6 bases at J, with 8 bases between. The CDR3 DNA sequence: TGCGCCAGCAGCTTCGGGGAGGCCGGGGAGCTGTTTTTT. Translation gives CASSFGEAGELFF.

This clonotype was seen many times. The rearrangement uses TRBV5-1 and TRBJ1-6, with D unclear. This CDR3 is built from 13 residues. Germline loops: CDR1 SGHRS, CDR2 YFSETQ. V was pared by 4 bases and J by 3 bases, with 5 bases between. CDR3 in amino acids: CASSPDYNSPLHF. Here the CDR3 DNA reads TGCGCCAGCAGCCCCGACTATAATTCACCCCTCCACTTT.

There are many counts of this clonotype. The J gene is TRBJ2-5, the V gene TRBV28; perhaps TRBD2 as D (6 bases). Germline assignment: CDR1 MDHEN and CDR2 SYDVKM. Trimming shortened V by 5 bases and J by 5 bases, and 9 bases separated the two germline ends. The CDR3 loop spans 12 amino acids. DNA of the CDR3: TGTGCCAGCAGTCCTCGGGGGGAGACCCAGTACTTC. This encodes CASSPRGETQYF.

This clonotype occurred many times. The chain recombines TRBV20-1 with TRBJ1-6; no clear D. Trimming left V 3 bases short and J 8 bases short, with 14 bases between. The CDR3 is made up of 14 amino acids. Germline CDR1 is DFQATT and CDR2 is SNEGSKA (reference sequence). The CDR3 here is CSASFRLQDSPLHF. The CDR3, as DNA: TGCAGTGCTAGTTTCAGACTTCAGGATTCACCCCTCCACTTT.

This clonotype was seen many times. V is TRBV29-1 and J is TRBJ2-7, with 8 bases matching TRBD1. Germline trimming cut 6 bases from V and 2 bases from J; bases unmatched to any gene: 3. The germline gives CDR1 SQVTM, CDR2 ANQGSEA. The CDR3 contains 12 residues. CDR3 sequence: CSVTGATYEQYF. In nucleotides, the CDR3 is TGCAGCGTGACAGGGGCCACCTACGAGCAGTACTTC.

At least ten counts were recorded for this clonotype. The chain carries TRBV6-2 or TRBV6-3 and TRBJ2-1; TRBD1 matches at 7 bases. V trimming: 2 bases; J trimming: 3 bases; junction bases outside the gene matches: 19. Looked up from germline, CDR1 is MNHEY and CDR2 is SVGEGT. This CDR3 has 20 amino acids. CDR3 nucleotides: TGTGCCAGCAGTTACAAGGGGGTGGGCACGACAGGGAAAGTCTACAATGAGCAGTTCTTC. Protein product: CASSYKGVGTTGKVYNEQFF.

The table lists this clonotype with many counts. The gene calls are TRBV4-2 and TRBJ2-5; D uncertain. CDR3 length equals 15 residues. Trimming shortened V by 4 bases and J by 5 bases, and 17 bases separated the two germline ends. From germline, CDR1 is LGHNA and CDR2 YNFKEQ. DNA of the CDR3: TGTGCCAGCAGCCGGAATGTAAATCGAGCGGAGACCCAGTACTTC. Translation: CASSRNVNRAETQYF.

This clonotype was seen at least ten times. The chain joins TRBV18 to TRBJ2-7, with TRBD2 matching 10 bases. Germline V gives CDR1 KGHSH, CDR2 LQKENI. The CDR3 spans 15 residues. J was trimmed by 2 bases and V by 3 bases; bases with no gene match: 4. CDR3 loop: CASSPASGGPYEQYF. The CDR3 DNA reads as TGTGCCAGCTCACCGGCTAGCGGGGGACCCTACGAGCAGTACTTC.

The chain is built from TRBV21-1 and TRBJ1-6; the tabulated D call, TRBD1, remains unverified against the DNA. TRBV21-1 is a listed pseudogene. The CDR3 consists of 12 residues. The CDR3 nucleotides read TGTGCCAGTGGACAGGAGACGTTACCCCTCCACTTT. Amino acid sequence: CASGQETLPLHF.

The sample holds many counts of this clonotype. The chain employs TRBV18 and TRBJ1-3, with D possibly TRBD1 on 5 matching bases. CDR1 is KGHSH and CDR2 is LQKENI in the germline V gene. The CDR3 covers 15 residues. V was shortened by 0 bases and J by 8 bases, with 14 bases between the two germline ends. The CDR3 sequence: CASSPPTGGIDTIYF. The CDR3 DNA reads TGTGCCAGCTCACCACCAACCGGGGGAATAGACACCATATATTTT.

This clonotype was observed a handful of times. V is TRBV13 and J is TRBJ2-5, with 10 bases fitting TRBD2. The CDR3 extends over 15 amino acids. V lost 4 bases and J lost 3; bases outside the gene matches: 5. Germline assignment: CDR1 PRHDT and CDR2 FYEKMQ (reference sequence). The CDR3 loop reads CASSYPGLAEETQYF. The CDR3 nucleotides are TGTGCCAGCAGCTACCCCGGACTAGCGGAAGAGACCCAGTACTTC.

This clonotype was detected a few times. The chain has TRBV19 and TRBJ2-1; a weak D match, TRBD2 (5 bases). The CDR3 is made up of 17 amino acids. CDR1 is LNHDA, CDR2 SQIVND, per germline (reference sequence). V was clipped by 2 bases and J by 5 bases, with 19 bases between them. DNA for the CDR3: TGTGCCAGTAGTATAACGAGTCGGAGGCTGACCGACAATGAGCAGTTCTTC. It codes for CASSITSRRLTDNEQFF.

Many counts were recorded for this clonotype. The rearrangement links TRBV28 to TRBJ2-7; the D gene is possibly TRBD2 (6 bases). The V gene lost 3 bases and the J gene lost 2 bases, with 17 bases spanning the gap. CDR3 length: 16 amino acids. Germline-derived CDR1 and CDR2 are MDHEN and SYDVKM. CDR3: CASSLGGGVITYEQYF. The CDR3, as DNA: TGTGCCAGCAGTTTGGGGGGAGGCGTCATTACCTACGAGCAGTACTTC.

This clonotype was detected many times. This chain uses TRBV7-8 with TRBJ2-2; D possibly corresponds to TRBD1 (6 bases). Germline assignment: CDR1 SGHVS and CDR2 FQNEAQ. The germline V and J ends were trimmed by 0 bases and 1 base, with 9 bases remaining between them. The CDR3 spans 16 residues. This CDR3 is CASSLALQGNTGELFF. CDR3 sequence (DNA): TGTGCCAGCAGCTTAGCGTTACAGGGGAACACCGGGGAGCTGTTTTTT.

This clonotype has a count of ten or more. The chain carries TRBV7-8 and TRBJ2-5; 7 nucleotides agree with TRBD2. The CDR3 is 16 amino acids. Germline CDR1 reads SGHVS; CDR2 reads FQNEAQ. The V segment lost 5 bases and the J segment 5 bases; nucleotides outside the gene matches: 14. The CDR3 DNA reads as TGTGCCAGCAGCATGTGGCGGGAGAGGGGACGGGAGACCCAGTACTTC. Encoded protein: CASSMWRERGRETQYF.

This clonotype has a handful of counts. Just one base apart from a much larger clone, this may be a read error. The CDR3 loop reads CASSLVLYEQYF. CDR3 bases: TGTGCCAGCAGCTTAGTACTCTACGAGCAGTACTTC. The chain is built from TRBV7-8 and TRBJ2-7; D is undetermined. Trimming took 1 base from V and 3 from J, leaving 4 bases between them. Per germline, CDR1 SGHVS and CDR2 FQNEAQ. This CDR3 has 12 residues.

In this sample, this clonotype turned up many times. The gene calls are TRBV7-2 and TRBJ2-3; 7 bases align to TRBD2. This CDR3 region has 15 residues. Germline V gene lookup returns CDR1 SGHTA and CDR2 FQGNSA. Unmatched junction bases numbered 6, after V lost 6 bases and J lost 0 bases. The CDR3 loop is CASRRSGLSTDTQYF. CDR3 in DNA: TGTGCCAGCAGACGTAGCGGGCTGAGCACAGATACGCAGTATTTT.

In nucleotides, the CDR3 is TGCAGCGTGCAAACTAGCGGGAGGGCCGGGGAGCAGTTCTTC. Translated, it gives CSVQTSGRAGEQFF. The chain couples TRBV29-1 to TRBJ2-1, with 13 bases matching TRBD2. Looked up from germline, CDR1 is SQVTM and CDR2 is ANQGSEA. V lost 6 bases to trimming and J lost 10 bases; unmatched junction nucleotides: 9. The CDR3 consists of 14 residues.

This clonotype appeared many times. The chain recombines TRBV28 with TRBJ2-5; the match to TRBD2 covers 7 bases. V was pared by 8 bases and J by 3 bases, with 6 bases of the junction left unmatched. Germline lookup yields CDR1 MDHEN and CDR2 SYDVKM. The CDR3 loop spans 13 amino acids. DNA of the CDR3: TGTGCCAGCGTTTTGGGAGGGGAAGAGACCCAGTACTTC. Residues: CASVLGGEETQYF.

This rearrangement joins TRBV7-2 to TRBJ2-7; 7 bases line up with TRBD1. The CDR3 is 15 residues long. Unmatched junction bases numbered 7, after V lost 5 bases and J lost 0 bases. Looked up from germline, CDR1 is SGHTA and CDR2 is FQGNSA. CDR3 nucleotide sequence: TGTGCCAGCAGCGTCACAGGGGAAAACTCCTACGAGCAGTACTTC. As protein: CASSVTGENSYEQYF.